This T cell receptor beta chain was captured in a study of CDR3 diversity in severe acne. Trimming shortened V by 2 bases and J by 1 base, and 11 bases separated the two germline ends. Per germline, CDR1 SEHNR and CDR2 FQNEAQ (reference sequence). This CDR3 region has 15 residues. A single record per CDR3 protein comes from TCRdb applying MiXCR to the PCR reads. The sample lists roughly 100,000 distinct CDR3 sequences, roughly half occurring once. The source material was blood. The TCR comes from a male donor with acne. The chain carries TRBV7-9 and TRBJ2-5, with unresolved D. CDR3 sequence: CASSLWSSLQETQYF. The CDR3 DNA is TGTGCCAGCAGCTTATGGTCGAGCCTCCAAGAGACCCAGTACTTC.